Following are 8 T cell receptor beta chains from one sample sequenced in a study of T cell clusters in autoimmune cytopenias. TRB was amplified from 250 ng of peripheral blood genomic DNA per sample. TRB rearrangements were amplified by touch-down multiplex PCR with mixed TRB-A/B primers. TCRdb re-called the multiplex PCR reads and shows each CDR3 protein once, DNA omitted. The table lists thousands of distinct CDR3 sequences. Sequenced sample: peripheral blood. The receptors shown here come from a human donor with an autoimmune cytopenia or autoimmune hepatitis (not recorded which).

Frequency places this clonotype as medium-sized. The gene calls are TRBV12-3 or TRBV12-4 and TRBJ1-1. The CDR3 length is 13 residues. The CDR3 reads CASSKRMNTEAFF.

This clonotype is labeled large (0.1 to 1%) based on frequency. The chain employs TRBV30 and TRBJ2-2. The germline V gene encodes CDR1 GTSNPN and CDR2 SVGIG (reference sequence). The CDR3 is 11 residues long. The CDR3 reads CAFQNTGELFF.

Frequency places this clonotype as medium-sized. V usage is TRBV6-5 and J usage is TRBJ2-1; TCRdb returns TRBD2, unconfirmable since there is no DNA. The germline V gene has CDR1 MNHEY and CDR2 SVGAGI. This CDR3 contains 18 residues. Here the CDR3 reads CASSEALGLRSSYNEQFF.

In terms of frequency, this clonotype is medium-sized. V is TRBV15 and J is TRBJ2-1; TCRdb proposes TRBD2, but this gene call is untestable without DNA. Looked up from germline, CDR1 is LNHNV and CDR2 is YYDKDF (reference sequence). This CDR3 contains 16 residues. The CDR3 region is CATSVGLAGDYNEQFF.

In terms of frequency, this clonotype is medium-sized. The chain employs TRBV12-3 or TRBV12-4 and TRBJ1-2; TCRdb designates TRBD1, a call that cannot be tested without DNA. This CDR3 region has 16 residues. The CDR3 sequence is CASSLGGAGFGYGYTF.

In terms of frequency, this clonotype is medium-sized. The gene calls are TRBV7-7 and TRBJ2-2. Germline values: CDR1 SSHAT, CDR2 FNYEAQ (reference sequence). The CDR3 covers 12 residues. This chain's CDR3 is CASSFGVGELFF.

This clonotype ranks as medium-sized (0.01 to 0.1%) in terms of frequency. This chain joins TRBV20-1 and TRBJ2-1; the TCRdb D gene call, TRBD1, has no DNA to confirm it. The CDR3 loop spans 18 amino acids. Germline V gene sequence: CDR1 DFQATT, CDR2 SNEGSKA (reference sequence). This chain's CDR3 is CSARDLTGTKYSYNEQFF.

In terms of frequency, this clonotype is medium-sized. The gene calls are TRBV5-5 and TRBJ1-2; TCRdb reports TRBD1, a call that lacks DNA to check it against. This CDR3 spans 13 amino acids. Germline CDR1 reads SGHKS; CDR2 reads YYEKEE (reference sequence). CDR3: CASTRAGSDGYTF.